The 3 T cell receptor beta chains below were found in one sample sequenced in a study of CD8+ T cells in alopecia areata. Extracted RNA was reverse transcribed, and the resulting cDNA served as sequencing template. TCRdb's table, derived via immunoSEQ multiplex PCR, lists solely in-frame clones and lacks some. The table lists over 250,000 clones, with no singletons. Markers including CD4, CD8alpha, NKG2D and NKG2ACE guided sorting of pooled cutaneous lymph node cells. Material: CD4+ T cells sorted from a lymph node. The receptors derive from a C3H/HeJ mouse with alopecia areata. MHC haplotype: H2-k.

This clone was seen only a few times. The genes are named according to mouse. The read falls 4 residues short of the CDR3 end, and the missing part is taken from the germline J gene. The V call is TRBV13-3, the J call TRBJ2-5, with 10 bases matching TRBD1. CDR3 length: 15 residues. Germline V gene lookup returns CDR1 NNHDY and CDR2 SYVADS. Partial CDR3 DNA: TGTGCCAGCAGTGATGGGACAGGGGGAAGGGAC. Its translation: CASSDGTGGRD. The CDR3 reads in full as CASSDGTGGRDTQYF. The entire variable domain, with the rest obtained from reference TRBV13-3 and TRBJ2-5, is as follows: EAAVTQSPRSKVAVTGGKVTLSCHQTNNHDYMYWYRQDTGHGLRLIHYSYVADSTEKGDIPDGYKASRPSQENFSLILELASLSQTAVYFCASSDGTGGRDTQYFGPGTRLLVL.

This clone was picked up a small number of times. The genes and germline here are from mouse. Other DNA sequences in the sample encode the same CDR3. The CDR3: CASGRTGANTGQLYF. The part of the CDR3 DNA that was read is TGTGCCAGCGGTAGGACTGGGGCAAACACCGGG. V gene TRBV13-2 combines with J gene TRBJ2-2, with 9 bases identical to TRBD2. The read terminates 4 residues before the CDR3 end, so the remaining end is supplied by the germline J gene. The V gene end was trimmed by 4 bases and the J gene end by 0 bases; junction bases not matched to a gene: 1. Looked up from germline, CDR1 is NNHNN and CDR2 is SYGAGS (reference sequence). There are 15 residues in the CDR3.

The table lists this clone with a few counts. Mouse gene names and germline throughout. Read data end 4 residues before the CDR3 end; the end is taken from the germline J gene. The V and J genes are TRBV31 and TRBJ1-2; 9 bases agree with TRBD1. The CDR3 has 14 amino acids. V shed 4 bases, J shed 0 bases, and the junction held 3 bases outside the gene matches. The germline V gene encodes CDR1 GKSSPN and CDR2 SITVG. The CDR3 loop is CAWTRDRANSDYTF. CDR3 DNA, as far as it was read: TGTGCCTGGACCCGGGACAGGGCAAACTCC.